This T cell receptor (beta chain) was identified in a study of regulatory T cells in long-lasting Graves disease. Study context: Persistent Graves' disease required over 5 years of antithyroid drugs and positive TSH receptor antibodies. The study, taken as a whole, reports: Persistent patients shared more public clonotypes (approximately 2,700) than newly diagnosed patients (about 1,000). Persistent Graves' patients showed a TCR diversity that was lower than that of newly diagnosed ones. With persistent disease, TRBV28, TRBJ1-2 and TRBJ2-5 were the favored segments.

To make TCR beta libraries, researchers used iRepertoire HTBI primers and Arm-PCR of CDR3 regions. TCRdb called the multiplex PCR reads again in MiXCR, with one record for every CDR3 protein. The sample shows approximately 470,000 distinct CDR3 sequences, around 20% of them seen only once. Time point reported: persistent/refractory GD, antithyroid drugs over 5 years with positive TRAb. The TCR library was made from RNA extracted from PBMCs. Trimming removed 3 bases from V and 7 bases from J; junction bases left unmatched: 3. This CDR3 has 14 amino acids. Germline CDR1 reads SGHRS; CDR2 reads YFSETQ. For this clonotype: Its target is not known.

The source is a female donor with Graves disease. The gene calls are TRBV5-1 and TRBJ2-1, with TRBD2 matching over 11 bases. Specimen: peripheral blood mononuclear cells (PBMCs), collected when the disease was refractory, from a patient treated with antithyroid drugs. CDR3 sequence: CASSSRTSGNEQFF. CDR3 coding DNA: TGCGCCAGCAGCTCCCGGACTAGCGGGAATGAGCAGTTCTTC.